Below, 14 T cell receptor beta chains from the same sample are listed, as sequenced in a study of T cells in Graves' hyperthyroidism and ophthalmopathy. The CDR3 regions of TCR beta were amplified from RNA transcripts. First-round RT-PCR of the TCR CDR3 relied on the HTBI primer set. TCRdb called the multiplex PCR reads again in MiXCR, with one record for every CDR3 protein. This sample has around 500,000 distinct CDR3 sequences, with 20% to 25% found just once. The sample consisted of blood. These receptors originate from a woman aged 65 to 85 with Graves' ophthalmopathy.

The genes are TRBV6-2 or TRBV6-3 and TRBJ1-5; D gene ambiguous. Germline V gene data show CDR1 as MNHEY and CDR2 as SVGEGT. The CDR3 totals 13 residues. V was cut by 6 bases and J by 6 bases, with 12 bases left in between. CDR3 in DNA: TGTGCCAGCAGATCCCCAGGAACTCAGCCCCAGCATTTT. The encoded protein is CASRSPGTQPQHF.

Turning to this clonotype: A much larger clone differs by one base, so this may be a read error. The chain links TRBV20-1 to TRBJ1-1, with D tentatively TRBD1 (5 bases). The V end was cut by 6 bases, the J end by 1 base, with 15 bases between. CDR3 length equals 14 residues. The germline V gene has CDR1 DFQATT and CDR2 SNEGSKA (reference sequence). The CDR3, as DNA: TGCAGTGCGAAAATTCTGACAGCGAACACTGAAGCTTTCTTT. Translated: CSAKILTANTEAFF.

This clonotype has at least ten counts. This chain's CDR3 is CASSLQGTQYF. The CDR3 DNA sequence: TGTGCCAGCAGCTTGCAGGGAACGCAGTATTTT. This chain connects TRBV7-8 to TRBJ2-3; D is perhaps TRBD1 (5 bases). V gave up 3 bases and J gave up 9 bases, with 7 bases separating them. The CDR3 has 11 amino acids. The germline CDR1 and CDR2 sequences are SGHVS and FQNEAQ.

In its sample, this clonotype was seen a few times. The V and J genes are TRBV3-1 and TRBJ1-6, with TRBD1 identical over 7 bases. CDR1 and CDR2 (germline): LGHDT, YNNKEL (reference sequence). The CDR3 contains 16 residues. The V segment lost 0 bases and the J segment 8 bases; nucleotides outside the gene matches: 7. CDR3 nucleotides: TGTGCCAGCAGCCAAGATTCGGGACAGCCCTATTCACCCCTCCACTTT. Protein sequence: CASSQDSGQPYSPLHF.

There are a few counts of this clonotype. The genes are TRBV30 and TRBJ1-2; maybe TRBD1 (6 bases). This CDR3 comprises 14 residues. V was clipped by 7 bases and J by 4 bases, with 19 bases between them. Germline-derived CDR1 and CDR2 are GTSNPN and SVGIG (reference sequence). This CDR3 reads CASEMRGGGYGYTF. In nucleotides, the CDR3 is TGTGCCTCTGAAATGAGGGGGGGCGGCTATGGCTACACCTTC. Full variable domain (remainder filled in from reference TRBV30 and TRBJ1-2): SQTIHQWPATLVQPVGSPLSLECTVEGTSNPNLYWYRQAAGRGLQLLFYSVGIGQISSEVPQNLSASRPQDRQFILSSKKLLLSDSGFYLCASEMRGGGYGYTFGSGTRLTVV.

The chain employs TRBV27 and TRBJ1-2, with D unresolved. CDR1 and CDR2 from the germline V gene are MNHEY and SMNVEV (reference sequence). The CDR3 length is 12 residues. Trimming took off 6 bases at V and 4 bases at J, with 9 bases between the two ends. The CDR3 coding sequence is TGTGCCAGCAGGTCGCCCCTCTATGGCTACACCTTC. As protein: CASRSPLYGYTF.

This rearrangement joins TRBV6-2 or TRBV6-3 to TRBJ2-7; 7 bases match TRBD1. Germline V gene lookup returns CDR1 MNHEY and CDR2 SVGEGT. The length of the CDR3 is 15 residues. V shed 2 bases and J 3 bases; nucleotides not matched to a gene: 7. In DNA form, the CDR3 reads TGTGCCAGCAGTTACCATGGACAGGCATTCTACGAGCAGTACTTC. Its translation: CASSYHGQAFYEQYF.

In its sample, this clonotype was seen a few times. The V call is TRBV20-1, the J call TRBJ2-3; D gene unclear. Germline V gene sequence: CDR1 DFQATT, CDR2 SNEGSKA (reference sequence). The CDR3 contains 12 residues. The V gene lost 4 bases and the J gene lost 1 base, with 6 bases spanning the gap. This CDR3 reads CSATAGTDTQYF. The CDR3 nucleotides read TGCAGTGCTACTGCCGGCACAGATACGCAGTATTTT.

V and J are TRBV9 and TRBJ2-2; D is unresolved. Germline V gene data show CDR1 as SGDLS and CDR2 as YYNGEE. The CDR3 sequence is 13 residues long. V lost 3 bases and J lost 6, with 9 bases in between. CDR3 nucleotides: TGTGCCAGCAGCGACCGGTTTTCCGGGGAGCTGTTTTTT. It codes for CASSDRFSGELFF.

The J gene is TRBJ2-3, the V gene TRBV5-4; 14 positions agree with TRBD2. The CDR3 runs to 20 residues. Germline lookup yields CDR1 SGHNT and CDR2 YYREEE (reference sequence). V dropped 3 bases and J dropped 1; count of bases not matched to a gene: 13. This chain's CDR3 is CASSSGLAGDWWRGTDTQYF. The CDR3 DNA is TGTGCCAGCAGCTCGGGACTAGCGGGAGACTGGTGGAGAGGCACAGATACGCAGTATTTT.

This clonotype was found a few times. The chain couples TRBV6-1 to TRBJ2-2; D unclear. Germline CDR1 is MNHNS and CDR2 is SASEGT. Trimming removed 1 base at V and 6 bases at J, with 12 bases between. The CDR3 is 15 residues long. CDR3 region: CASSEGSPGAGELFF. The CDR3 DNA is TGTGCCAGCAGTGAAGGCAGCCCCGGAGCCGGGGAGCTGTTTTTT.

The V call is TRBV20-1, the J call TRBJ1-3; D gene uncertain. Per germline, CDR1 DFQATT and CDR2 SNEGSKA (reference sequence). CDR3 length equals 11 residues. The ends were cut back, 0 bases at V and 4 bases at J, with 1 base in the middle. The CDR3 spells CSAREGNTIYF. The CDR3 nucleotides are TGCAGTGCTAGAGAGGGAAACACCATATATTTT.

This clonotype was recorded many times. The chain combines TRBV2 with TRBJ2-5; D not certain. The V and J ends lost 1 base and 0 bases respectively, with 9 bases between them. The germline gives CDR1 SNHLY, CDR2 FYNNEI. The CDR3 sequence is 15 residues long. The CDR3 protein is CASSEDYGYQETQYF. In DNA, the CDR3 is TGTGCCAGCAGTGAAGATTACGGGTACCAAGAGACCCAGTACTTC.

The rearrangement links TRBV7-9 to TRBJ1-6; a possible D gene is TRBD1 (6 bases). Germline V lookup: CDR1 SEHNR, CDR2 FQNEAQ (reference sequence). This CDR3 is 15 amino acids long. The V end was cut by 4 bases, the J end by 4 bases, with 11 bases between. As DNA, the CDR3 is TGTGCCAGCAGCTCGGCGACAGGTTATAATTCACCCCTCCACTTT. Translated, it gives CASSSATGYNSPLHF.